This TCR beta chain was sequenced during a study of T cells in Graves' hyperthyroidism and ophthalmopathy. About the research overall: Peripheral blood was obtained at initial diagnosis, preceding any treatment.

Amplification yielded TCR beta CDR3 regions, with RNA transcripts as the source. The primer set for the first-round RT-PCR of the TCR CDR3 was HTBI. Using its own MiXCR run on the multiplex PCR reads, TCRdb lists one record per CDR3 protein. The repertoire holds around 200,000 distinct CDR3 sequences, around 18% seen once, with just under 45% in the top ten. Study observations and caveats: Blood also showed most of the thyroid clonotypes that were expanded above 0.001.

The CDR3 consists of 15 residues. Between the trimmed V and J ends, which lost 3 bases and 2 bases, there was a span of 12 bases. Looked up from germline, CDR1 is SGHNT and CDR2 is YYREEE (reference sequence). Comments on this clonotype: The antigen is unknown.

Stable Graves' hyperthyroidism denoted no ophthalmopathy progression over 18 months. The genes are TRBV5-4 and TRBJ1-3; TRBD1 might be the D (5 bases). The sequence derives from a man in his forties or fifties with Graves' hyperthyroidism. Material for sequencing was blood. The CDR3 is CASSYDSITGNTIYF. The CDR3 nucleotides are TGTGCCAGCAGCTATGACAGTATCACTGGAAACACCATATATTTT. Filled out from reference TRBV5-4 and TRBJ1-3, the complete variable domain reads ETGVTQSPTHLIKTRGQQVTLRCSSQSGHNTVSWYQQALGQGPQFIFQYYREEENGRGNFPPRFSGLQFPNYSSELNVNALELDDSALYLCASSYDSITGNTIYFGEGSWLTVV.